This T cell receptor beta chain was recovered during a study of CD8+ T cells in alopecia areata. The sample's treatment: oral pan-JAK inhibitor, 5-10 mg twice daily. Sorting of CD4+ and CD8+ T cells was performed on PBMCs. Overall study results and limits: Clarity of TCR sharing across patients fell short of that in mice, possibly HLA-related. Tofacitinib significantly reduced both scalp clonality and expanded CD8+ clones among the top 100.

Notes on this clone: Its antigen is undetermined.

This CDR3 contains 14 residues. Germline V lookup: CDR1 SGHRS, CDR2 YFSETQ. With 3 bases clipped from V and 5 bases from J, the junction kept 8 bases outside the gene matches. Isolated RNA was reverse transcribed into cDNA used as the sequencing template. This table comes from immunoSEQ multiplex PCR, and its TCRdb copy is limited to in-frame clones, with some not included. In the table there are 150,000 to 250,000 clones, 58% of which are singletons. Here the sequenced sample was CD4+ T cells sorted from blood, taken at week 24, from a patient treated with tofacitinib. This TCR was recovered from a human donor with alopecia areata. This sequence joins TRBV5-1 and TRBJ2-7; 7 nucleotides agree with TRBD2. The CDR3, as DNA: TGCGCCAGCAGCTGGGCTAGCGGCGTCGACGAGCAGTACTTC. This codes for CASSWASGVDEQYF.